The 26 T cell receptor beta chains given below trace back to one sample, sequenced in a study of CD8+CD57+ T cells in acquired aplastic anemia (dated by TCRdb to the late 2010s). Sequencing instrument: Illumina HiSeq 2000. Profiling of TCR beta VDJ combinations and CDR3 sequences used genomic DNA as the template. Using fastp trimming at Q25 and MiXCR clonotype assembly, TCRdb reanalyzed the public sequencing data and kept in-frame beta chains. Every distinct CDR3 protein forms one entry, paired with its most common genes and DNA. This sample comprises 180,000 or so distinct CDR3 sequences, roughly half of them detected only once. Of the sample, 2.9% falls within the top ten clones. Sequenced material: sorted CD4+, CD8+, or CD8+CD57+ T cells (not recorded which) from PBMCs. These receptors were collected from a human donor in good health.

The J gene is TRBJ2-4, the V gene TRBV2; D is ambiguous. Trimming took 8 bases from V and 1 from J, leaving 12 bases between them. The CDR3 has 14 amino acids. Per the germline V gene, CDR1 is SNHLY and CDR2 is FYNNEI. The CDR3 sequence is CASGWARAKNIQYF. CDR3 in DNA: TGTGCCAGCGGATGGGCCAGGGCCAAAAACATTCAGTACTTC.

CDR3 loop: CATSRGQVLASTDTQYF. The CDR3 DNA is TGTGCCACCAGCAGAGGACAGGTATTAGCTAGCACAGATACGCAGTATTTT. The V and J genes are TRBV15 and TRBJ2-3, with D perhaps matching TRBD1 (6 bases). Germline V gene lookup returns CDR1 LNHNV and CDR2 YYDKDF (reference sequence). This CDR3 has 17 amino acids. Between the trimmed V and J ends, which lost 1 base and 0 bases, there was a span of 14 bases.

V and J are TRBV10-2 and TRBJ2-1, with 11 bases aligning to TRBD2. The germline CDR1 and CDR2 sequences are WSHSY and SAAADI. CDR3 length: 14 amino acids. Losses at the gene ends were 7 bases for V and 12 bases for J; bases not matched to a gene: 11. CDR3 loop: CASTPTSGIIRQFF. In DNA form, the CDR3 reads TGCGCCAGCACCCCGACTAGCGGGATAATTCGGCAGTTCTTC.

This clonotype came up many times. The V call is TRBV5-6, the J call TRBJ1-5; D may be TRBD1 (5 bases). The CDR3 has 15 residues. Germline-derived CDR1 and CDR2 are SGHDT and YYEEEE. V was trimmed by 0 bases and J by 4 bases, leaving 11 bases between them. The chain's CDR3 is CASSLGGGMNQPQHF. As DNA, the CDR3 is TGTGCCAGCAGCTTGGGCGGGGGAATGAATCAGCCCCAGCATTTT.

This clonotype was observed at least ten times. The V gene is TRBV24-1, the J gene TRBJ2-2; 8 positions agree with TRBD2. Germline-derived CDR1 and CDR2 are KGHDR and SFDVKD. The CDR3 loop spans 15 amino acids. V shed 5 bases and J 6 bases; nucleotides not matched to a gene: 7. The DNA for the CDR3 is TGTGCCACCAGTGGCAGCGGGAGATCATCCGGGGAGCTGTTTTTT. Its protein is CATSGSGRSSGELFF.

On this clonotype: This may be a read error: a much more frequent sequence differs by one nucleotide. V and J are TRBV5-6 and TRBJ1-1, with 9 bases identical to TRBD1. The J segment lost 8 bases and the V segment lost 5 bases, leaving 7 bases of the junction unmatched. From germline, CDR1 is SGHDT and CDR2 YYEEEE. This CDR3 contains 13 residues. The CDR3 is CASRANRGLEAFF. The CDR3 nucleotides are TGTGCCAGCAGAGCCAACAGGGGGCTAGAAGCTTTCTTT.

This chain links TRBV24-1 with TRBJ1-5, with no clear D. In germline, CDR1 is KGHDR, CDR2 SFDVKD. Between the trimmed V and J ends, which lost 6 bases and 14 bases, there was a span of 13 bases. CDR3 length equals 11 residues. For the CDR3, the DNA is TGTGCCACCAGTCTAGGAGGCCACGAGCATTTT. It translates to CATSLGGHEHF.

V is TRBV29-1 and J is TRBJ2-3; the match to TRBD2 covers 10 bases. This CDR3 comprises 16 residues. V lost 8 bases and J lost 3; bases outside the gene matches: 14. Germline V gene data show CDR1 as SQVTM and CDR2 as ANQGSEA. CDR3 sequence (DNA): TGCAGCAGTGAGGCCATGGGAGCGGGAGGGACAGATACGCAGTATTTT. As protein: CSSEAMGAGGTDTQYF.

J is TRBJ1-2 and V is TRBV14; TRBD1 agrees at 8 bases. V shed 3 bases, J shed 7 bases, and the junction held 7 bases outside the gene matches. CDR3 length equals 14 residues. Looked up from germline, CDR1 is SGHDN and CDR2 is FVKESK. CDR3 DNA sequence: TGTGCCAGCAGCCAGATACAGGGGGTTGGTGGCTACACCTTC. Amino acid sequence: CASSQIQGVGGYTF.

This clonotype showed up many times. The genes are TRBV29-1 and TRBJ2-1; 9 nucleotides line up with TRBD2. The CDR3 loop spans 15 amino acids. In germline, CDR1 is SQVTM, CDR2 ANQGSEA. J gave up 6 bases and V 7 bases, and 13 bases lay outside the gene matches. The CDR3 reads CSASDSGRGGNEQFF. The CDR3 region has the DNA TGCAGCGCATCCGATAGCGGGAGAGGGGGCAATGAGCAGTTCTTC.

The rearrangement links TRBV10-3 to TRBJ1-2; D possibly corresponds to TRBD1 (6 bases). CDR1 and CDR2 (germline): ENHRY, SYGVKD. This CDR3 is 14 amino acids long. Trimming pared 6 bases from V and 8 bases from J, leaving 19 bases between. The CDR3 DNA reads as TGTGCCATCAGGGTCGCAGGGACACCCTTGGGCTACACCTTC. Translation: CAIRVAGTPLGYTF.

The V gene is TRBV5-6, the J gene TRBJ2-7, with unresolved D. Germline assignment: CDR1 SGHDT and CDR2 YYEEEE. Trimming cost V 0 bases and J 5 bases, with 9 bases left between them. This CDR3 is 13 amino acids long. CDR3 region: CASSLGPEDEQYF. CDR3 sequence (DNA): TGTGCCAGCAGCTTGGGCCCTGAGGACGAGCAGTACTTC.

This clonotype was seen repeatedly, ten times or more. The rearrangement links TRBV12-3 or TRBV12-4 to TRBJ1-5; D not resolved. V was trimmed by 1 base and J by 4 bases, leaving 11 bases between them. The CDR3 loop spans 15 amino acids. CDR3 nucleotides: TGTGCCAGCAGTTTAGAGGCGGGAGGGAATCAGCCCCAGCATTTT. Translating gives CASSLEAGGNQPQHF.

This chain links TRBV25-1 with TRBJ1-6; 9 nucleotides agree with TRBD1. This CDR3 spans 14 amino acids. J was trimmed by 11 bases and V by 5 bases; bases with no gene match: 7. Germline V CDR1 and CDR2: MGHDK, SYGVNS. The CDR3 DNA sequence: TGTGCCAGCAGTACCGGGACAGGGTATCCACCCCTCCACTTT. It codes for CASSTGTGYPPLHF. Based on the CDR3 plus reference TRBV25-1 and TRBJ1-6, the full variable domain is EADIYQTPRYLVIGTGKKITLECSQTMGHDKMYWYQQDPGMELHLIHYSYGVNSTEKGDLSSESTVSRIRTEHFPLTLESARPSHTSQYLCASSTGTGYPPLHFGNGTRLTVT.

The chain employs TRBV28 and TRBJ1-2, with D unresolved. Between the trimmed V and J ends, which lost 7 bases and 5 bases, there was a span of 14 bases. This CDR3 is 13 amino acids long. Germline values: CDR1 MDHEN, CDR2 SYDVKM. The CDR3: CASTRGPVYGYTF. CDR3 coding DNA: TGTGCCAGCACGAGAGGCCCAGTTTATGGCTACACCTTC.

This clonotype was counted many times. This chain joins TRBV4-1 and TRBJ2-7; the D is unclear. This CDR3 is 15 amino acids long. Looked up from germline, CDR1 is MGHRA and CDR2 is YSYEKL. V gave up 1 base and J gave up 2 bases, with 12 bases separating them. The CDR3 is CASSQVTARTYEQYF. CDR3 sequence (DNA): TGCGCCAGCAGCCAAGTTACAGCCCGTACCTACGAGCAGTACTTC.

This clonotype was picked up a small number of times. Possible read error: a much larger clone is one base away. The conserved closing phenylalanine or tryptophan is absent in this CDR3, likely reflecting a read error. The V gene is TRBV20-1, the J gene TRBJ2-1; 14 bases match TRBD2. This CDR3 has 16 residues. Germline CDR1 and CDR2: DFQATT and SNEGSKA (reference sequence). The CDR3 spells CSGTSGSASSYNEQFL. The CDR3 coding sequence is TGCAGCGGGACTAGCGGGAGTGCAAGCTCCTACAATGAGCAGTTCCTC.

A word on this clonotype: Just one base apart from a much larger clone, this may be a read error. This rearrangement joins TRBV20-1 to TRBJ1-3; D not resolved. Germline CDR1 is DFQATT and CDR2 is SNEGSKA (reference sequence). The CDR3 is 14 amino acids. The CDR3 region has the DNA TGCAGTGCTAGAGATCAGTCAGGAGGAAACGCCATATATTTT. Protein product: CSARDQSGGNAIYF.

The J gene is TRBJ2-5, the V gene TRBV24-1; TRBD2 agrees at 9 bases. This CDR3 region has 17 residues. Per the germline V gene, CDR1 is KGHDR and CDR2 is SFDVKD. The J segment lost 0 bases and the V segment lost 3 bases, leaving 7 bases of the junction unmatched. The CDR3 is CATSDAGGEAYQETQYF. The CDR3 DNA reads TGTGCCACCAGTGATGCGGGAGGGGAGGCGTACCAAGAGACCCAGTACTTC.

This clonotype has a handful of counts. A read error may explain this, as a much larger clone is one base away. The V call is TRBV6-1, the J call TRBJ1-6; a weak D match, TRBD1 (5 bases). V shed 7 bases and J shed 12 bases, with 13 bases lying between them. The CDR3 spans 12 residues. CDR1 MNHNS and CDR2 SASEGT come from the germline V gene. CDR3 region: CASKTGELPLHF. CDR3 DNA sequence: TGTGCCAGCAAGACGGGGGAATTACCCCTCCACTTT.

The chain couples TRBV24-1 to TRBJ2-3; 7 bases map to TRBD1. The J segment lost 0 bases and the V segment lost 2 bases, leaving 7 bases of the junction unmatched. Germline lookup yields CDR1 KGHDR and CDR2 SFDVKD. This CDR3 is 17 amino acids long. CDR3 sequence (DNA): TGTGCCACCAGTGATTCGGGACAGTTCCCCAGCACAGATACGCAGTATTTT. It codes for CATSDSGQFPSTDTQYF.

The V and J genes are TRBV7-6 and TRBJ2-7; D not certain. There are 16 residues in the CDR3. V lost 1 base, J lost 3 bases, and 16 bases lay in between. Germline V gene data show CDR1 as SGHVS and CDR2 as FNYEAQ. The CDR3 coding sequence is TGTGCCAGCAGCTTAGGCCCCTCGTCAGCTCGCTACGAGCAGTACTTC. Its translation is CASSLGPSSARYEQYF.

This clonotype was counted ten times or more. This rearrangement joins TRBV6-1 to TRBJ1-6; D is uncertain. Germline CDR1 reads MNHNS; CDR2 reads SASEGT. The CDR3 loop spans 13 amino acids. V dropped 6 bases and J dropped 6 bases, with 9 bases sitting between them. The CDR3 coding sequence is TGTGCCAGCAGGAGAGGAAGTAATTCACCCCTCCACTTT. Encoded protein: CASRRGSNSPLHF.

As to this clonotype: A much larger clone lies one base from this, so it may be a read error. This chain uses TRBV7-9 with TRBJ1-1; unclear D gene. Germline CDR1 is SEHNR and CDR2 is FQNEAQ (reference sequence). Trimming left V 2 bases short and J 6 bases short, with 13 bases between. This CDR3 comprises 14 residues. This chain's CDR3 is CASSLSGARAEAFF. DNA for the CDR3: TGTGCCAGCAGCTTATCGGGTGCCCGGGCTGAAGCTTTCTTT.

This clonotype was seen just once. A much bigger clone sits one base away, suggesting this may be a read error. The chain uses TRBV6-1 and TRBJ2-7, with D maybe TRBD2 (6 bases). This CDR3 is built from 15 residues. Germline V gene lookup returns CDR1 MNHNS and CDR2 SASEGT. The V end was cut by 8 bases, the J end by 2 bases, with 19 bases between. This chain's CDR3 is CASCPRGADPYEQYF. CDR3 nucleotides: TGTGCCAGCTGCCCACGCGGGGCGGATCCCTACGAGCAGTACTTC.

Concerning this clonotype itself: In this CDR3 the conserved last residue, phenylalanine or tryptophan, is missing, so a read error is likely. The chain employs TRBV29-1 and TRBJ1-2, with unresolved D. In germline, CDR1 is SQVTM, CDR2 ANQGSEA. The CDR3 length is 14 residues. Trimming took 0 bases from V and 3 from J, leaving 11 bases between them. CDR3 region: CSVEDRVVHYGYTI. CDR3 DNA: TGCAGCGTTGAAGATCGGGTGGTTCACTATGGCTACACCATC.